Described below is a single T cell receptor (beta chain) sequence and its context. Its matching antigen is unknown. The source of the sample is a study of cytomegalovirus exposure and HLA in healthy donors. Study-wide findings and caveats: Earlier analysis looked at TCR beta V segments, and most were productive about 90% or about 30% of the time. The authors later linked a missense DCLRE1C variant to TCR beta V- and J-gene trimming.

V lost 7 bases and J lost 5; bases outside the gene matches: 5. The CDR3 runs 12 residues. Germline V lookup: CDR1 SQVTM, CDR2 ANQGSEA. PCR used 60 Vbeta primers and 13 Jbeta primers. TCRdb's table, derived via immunoSEQ multiplex PCR, lists solely in-frame clones and lacks some. The sample yields about 150,000 clones, roughly 80% seen once. The rearrangement uses TRBV29-1 and TRBJ2-5; 9 bases fit TRBD2. The TCR comes from a man between 25 and 39 years old in good health and CMV-seropositive. Sequencing was carried out using PBMCs. The CDR3 DNA reads TGCAGCGGGCGGGAGGGCCAGGAGACCCAGTACTTC. Protein sequence: CSGREGQETQYF.